These 27 T cell receptor beta chains share one sample of origin, sequenced in a study of T cell repertoires in cytomegalovirus infection. MiXCR, run by TCRdb on the reads, gives a single entry per CDR3 protein. Of 290,000 or so distinct CDR3 sequences listed, 9.6% were seen once; the top ten hold approximately 2.3%. The sample comprised PBMCs. These receptors were obtained from a human donor in good health (CMV status not recorded). Some clones in this sample may be carry-over from other donors' samples.

At least ten counts were recorded for this clonotype. This chain links TRBV5-5 with TRBJ2-7, with unresolved D. This CDR3 has 16 residues. In germline, CDR1 is SGHKS, CDR2 YYEKEE (reference sequence). The V end was cut by 0 bases, the J end by 0 bases, with 13 bases between. Here the CDR3 DNA reads TGTGCCAGCAGCTTGGAGCTGGATACAAGCTCCTACGAGCAGTACGTC. Protein sequence: CASSLELDTSSYEQYV.

The chain is built from TRBV5-6 and TRBJ2-7; D is perhaps TRBD2 (5 bases). The CDR3 contains 14 residues. CDR1 and CDR2 from the germline V gene are SGHDT and YYEEEE. V dropped 3 bases and J dropped 0 bases, with 10 bases sitting between them. CDR3 in DNA: TGTGCCAGCAGCTGGAAAGGGAGCTCCTACGAGCAGTACGTC. It translates to CASSWKGSSYEQYV.

This clonotype was found many times. V and J are TRBV15 and TRBJ2-2, with TRBD1 matching over 9 bases. V trimming: 4 bases; J trimming: 4 bases; junction bases outside the gene matches: 10. The CDR3 is made up of 17 amino acids. Germline V gene sequence: CDR1 LNHNV, CDR2 YYDKDF (reference sequence). CDR3 in amino acids: CATSKTPGQGVTGELFF. The CDR3 region has the DNA TGTGCCACCAGCAAAACCCCGGGACAGGGTGTCACCGGGGAGCTGTTTTTT.

V and J are TRBV7-9 and TRBJ2-1; the D gene is possibly TRBD1 (6 bases). The CDR3 extends over 16 amino acids. The V gene lost 6 bases and the J gene lost 6 bases, with 21 bases spanning the gap. Germline loops: CDR1 SEHNR, CDR2 FQNEAQ (reference sequence). Here the CDR3 DNA reads TGTGCCAGCAGTCCTAGGACAGATTTGTCGGCCAATGAGCAGTTCTTC. This sequence encodes CASSPRTDLSANEQFF.

This clonotype was seen at least ten times. This chain connects TRBV10-3 to TRBJ1-2, with 8 bases aligning to TRBD1. Unmatched junction bases numbered 8, after V lost 4 bases and J lost 7 bases. The CDR3 sequence is 14 residues long. The V gene's germline CDR1 is ENHRY and CDR2 SYGVKD. CDR3 residues: CAISADRGNGGYTF. The CDR3 bases are TGTGCCATCAGTGCAGACAGGGGAAACGGTGGCTACACCTTC.

In this sample, this clonotype turned up once. This rearrangement joins TRBV7-9 to TRBJ1-1; D is unclear. The CDR3 sequence is 14 residues long. Germline V gives CDR1 SEHNR, CDR2 FQNEAQ (reference sequence). CDR3 in DNA: TGTGTCTCGATGAACCCTTACATGAACACTGAAGCTTTCTTT. Its protein is CVSMNPYMNTEAFF.

This clonotype occurred many times. The gene calls are TRBV12-3 or TRBV12-4 and TRBJ1-6, with D uncertain. CDR3 length equals 16 residues. V was trimmed by 3 bases and J by 1 base, leaving 10 bases between them. The CDR3 nucleotides read TGTGCCAGCAGTTTGGCCGCAGGATCCTATAATTCACCCCTCCACTTT. As protein: CASSLAAGSYNSPLHF.

The sample holds many counts of this clonotype. The chain has TRBV5-6 and TRBJ1-4; possibly TRBD1 for D (6 bases). This CDR3 is built from 14 residues. V lost 3 bases, J lost 7 bases, and 13 bases lay in between. Germline V gives CDR1 SGHDT, CDR2 YYEEEE. CDR3 amino acids: CASSSGKGVEKLFF. In DNA form, the CDR3 reads TGTGCCAGCAGCTCAGGGAAGGGGGTTGAAAAACTGTTTTTT.

This chain links TRBV18 with TRBJ2-5; tentatively, D is TRBD2 (6 bases). This CDR3 contains 14 residues. The V gene lost 2 bases and the J gene lost 2 bases, with 9 bases spanning the gap. Germline loops: CDR1 KGHSH, CDR2 LQKENI. This CDR3 is CASSPGGVQETQYF. The CDR3 bases are TGTGCCAGCTCACCAGGAGGGGTACAAGAGACCCAGTACTTC.

This clonotype was seen a few times. This sequence joins TRBV28 and TRBJ1-1; the D is unclear. The germline V and J ends were trimmed by 3 bases and 3 bases, with 14 bases remaining between them. CDR1 and CDR2 from the germline V gene are MDHEN and SYDVKM. The CDR3 totals 15 residues. Written as DNA, the CDR3 is TGTGCCAGCAGTTTGCGGCAACGGATCGACACTGAAGCTTTCTTT. Encoded protein: CASSLRQRIDTEAFF.

In this sample, this clonotype turned up many times. The V gene is TRBV7-2, the J gene TRBJ2-5; perhaps TRBD2 as D (7 bases). The germline CDR1 and CDR2 sequences are SGHTA and FQGNSA. This CDR3 comprises 16 residues. V gave up 5 bases and J gave up 7 bases, with 23 bases separating them. The DNA for the CDR3 is TGTGCCAGCAGCCGCCGGGGGGCAGAACCAACCGGGACCCAGTACTTC. Its translation: CASSRRGAEPTGTQYF.

This clonotype was seen only a few times. This rearrangement joins TRBV20-1 to TRBJ2-1; D might be TRBD1 (5 bases). CDR1 is DFQATT, CDR2 SNEGSKA, per germline (reference sequence). The V end was cut by 0 bases, the J end by 1 base, with 13 bases between. The CDR3 is 16 amino acids. The CDR3 spells CSARDKGPGSYNEQFF. CDR3 sequence (DNA): TGCAGTGCTAGAGATAAGGGGCCTGGATCCTACAATGAGCAGTTCTTC.

This clonotype was picked up many times. The chain joins TRBV7-2 to TRBJ1-2; no reliable D call. V was pared by 4 bases and J by 4 bases, with 13 bases between. The germline CDR1 and CDR2 sequences are SGHTA and FQGNSA. The CDR3 covers 14 residues. CDR3 sequence: CASSWPVQIYGYTF. CDR3 sequence (DNA): TGTGCCAGCAGCTGGCCCGTCCAGATCTATGGCTACACCTTC. Variable domain in full (rest from reference TRBV7-2 and TRBJ1-2): GAGVSQSPSNKVTEKGKDVELRCDPISGHTALYWYRQSLGQGLEFLIYFQGNSAPDKSGLPSDRFSAERTGGSVSTLTIQRTQQEDSAVYLCASSWPVQIYGYTFGSGTRLTVV.

This clonotype was counted between two and nine times. The V and J genes are TRBV29-1 and TRBJ1-1; 9 nucleotides line up with TRBD1. This CDR3 has 13 amino acids. J gave up 5 bases and V 6 bases, and 7 bases lay outside the gene matches. CDR1 is SQVTM, CDR2 ANQGSEA, per germline. The CDR3 DNA reads as TGCAGCGTCCAGGGACAGGGTAGAACTGAAGCTTTCTTT. Protein: CSVQGQGRTEAFF.

The rearrangement uses TRBV20-1 and TRBJ1-2, with 7 positions matching TRBD1. Trimming took 3 bases from V and 8 from J; bases not matched to a gene: 9. CDR3 length: 13 amino acids. Germline CDR1 is DFQATT and CDR2 is SNEGSKA (reference sequence). Here the CDR3 DNA reads TGCAGTGCTAGCCAGACAGGGTTGAGAGGCTACACCTTC. Translating it yields CSASQTGLRGYTF.

The CDR3 spells CSARRRGPINNEQFF. In DNA, the CDR3 is TGCAGTGCTAGACGCCGGGGCCCGATTAACAATGAGCAGTTCTTC. This chain links TRBV20-1 with TRBJ2-1, with D perhaps matching TRBD1 or TRBD2 (5 bases each). CDR1 and CDR2 (germline): DFQATT, SNEGSKA (reference sequence). The length of the CDR3 is 15 residues. Trimming shortened V by 2 bases and J by 5 bases, and 16 bases separated the two germline ends.

This clonotype was seen at least ten times. The gene calls are TRBV6-2 or TRBV6-3 and TRBJ2-7, with 7 nucleotides matching TRBD2. The CDR3 is 13 amino acids. V was pared by 2 bases and J by 3 bases, with 1 base of the junction left unmatched. Germline CDR1 reads MNHEY; CDR2 reads SVGEGT. CDR3 in DNA: TGTGCCAGCAGTTACGGGGGGGACTACGAGCAGTACGTC. It specifies CASSYGGDYEQYV.

This clonotype appeared many times. The chain has TRBV5-5 and TRBJ2-3; 7 nucleotides agree with TRBD2. There are 16 residues in the CDR3. CDR1 is SGHKS and CDR2 is YYEKEE in the germline V gene (reference sequence). The trim removed 3 bases at V and 7 bases at J, leaving 14 bases unmatched. Written as DNA, the CDR3 is TGTGCCAGCAGCTCTTACCCGGGGACTAAAGATTATACGCAGTATTTT. It specifies CASSSYPGTKDYTQYF.

This clonotype showed up many times. The chain combines TRBV28 with TRBJ1-2; a weak D match, TRBD1 (5 bases). Per germline, CDR1 MDHEN and CDR2 SYDVKM. This CDR3 region has 15 residues. V was clipped by 6 bases and J by 7 bases, with 21 bases between them. The CDR3 loop is CASSPNGVGTIGYTF. The DNA for the CDR3 is TGTGCCAGCAGCCCTAATGGGGTTGGGACTATTGGCTACACCTTC.

This clonotype was observed at least ten times. This chain links TRBV6-1 with TRBJ1-1, with D perhaps matching TRBD1 (5 bases). Germline V CDR1 and CDR2: MNHNS, SASEGT. The CDR3 covers 14 residues. The germline V and J ends were trimmed by 6 bases and 0 bases, with 11 bases remaining between them. The DNA of the CDR3 is TGTGCCAGCAGGGGACGGGAAATGAACACTGAAGCTTTCTTT. Amino acid sequence: CASRGREMNTEAFF.

This clonotype was recorded many times. The chain recombines TRBV28 with TRBJ1-6, with D possibly being TRBD1 (5 bases). The V end was cut by 3 bases, the J end by 8 bases, with 5 bases between. Germline V gene sequence: CDR1 MDHEN, CDR2 SYDVKM. The CDR3 runs to 12 residues. CDR3 in DNA: TGTGCCAGCAGTTTCAGGGATTCACCCCTCCACTTT. Protein product: CASSFRDSPLHF.

This clonotype appeared many times. The gene calls are TRBV5-1 and TRBJ2-3; either TRBD1 or TRBD2 may fit D (6 bases each). The CDR3 is 15 residues long. The germline V gene encodes CDR1 SGHRS and CDR2 YFSETQ. V was shortened by 9 bases and J by 2 bases, with 19 bases between the two germline ends. This CDR3 is CATWLGRGPTDTQYF. The CDR3, as DNA: TGCGCCACCTGGCTCGGTCGGGGGCCCACAGATACGCAGTATTTT.

This clonotype was picked up many times. The chain recombines TRBV6-6 with TRBJ2-7, with TRBD1 matching over 9 bases. The length of the CDR3 is 16 residues. Losses at the gene ends were 5 bases for V and 1 base for J; bases not matched to a gene: 9. Looked up from germline, CDR1 is MNHNY and CDR2 is SVGAGI (reference sequence). The CDR3 loop reads CASSDPGQGGSYEQYV. The CDR3 region has the DNA TGTGCCAGCAGTGACCCGGGACAGGGAGGGTCCTACGAGCAGTACGTC.

This clonotype occurred many times. This chain links TRBV7-2 with TRBJ1-5, with unresolved D. The CDR3 is made up of 14 amino acids. V lost 3 bases and J 0 bases, leaving 6 bases between the germline ends. Germline CDR1 reads SGHTA; CDR2 reads FQGNSA. The CDR3: CASSFGNSNQPQHF. DNA of the CDR3: TGTGCCAGCAGCTTTGGGAATAGCAATCAGCCCCAGCATTTT.

The rearrangement links TRBV20-1 to TRBJ1-6; D is possibly TRBD1 (6 bases). This CDR3 is 13 amino acids long. The germline V gene has CDR1 DFQATT and CDR2 SNEGSKA (reference sequence). Trimming left V 1 base short and J 9 bases short, with 10 bases between. CDR3: CSARAQGTSPLHF. CDR3 nucleotide sequence: TGCAGTGCTAGAGCACAGGGTACTTCACCCCTCCACTTT.

This clonotype came up many times. This may be a read error, as it is one base from a much larger clone. The V gene is TRBV9, the J gene TRBJ2-5; TRBD1 agrees at 7 bases. The J segment lost 1 base and the V segment lost 3 bases, leaving 3 bases of the junction unmatched. Germline values: CDR1 SGDLS, CDR2 YYNGEE. This CDR3 has 14 amino acids. CDR3 coding DNA: TGTGCCAGCAGCGCCGGGACAGTCCAAGAGACCCAGTACTTC. Translation: CASSAGTVQETQYF. The full variable domain, its missing parts supplied by reference TRBV9 and TRBJ2-5, is DSGVTQTPKHLITATGQRVTLRCSPRSGDLSVYWYQQSLDQGLQFLIQYYNGEERAKGNILERFSAQQFPDLHSELNLSSLELGDSALYFCASSAGTVQETQYFGPGTRLLVL.

The chain uses TRBV6-2 or TRBV6-3 and TRBJ2-1, with 7 bases aligning to TRBD2. Trimming removed 2 bases from V and 8 bases from J; junction bases left unmatched: 18. CDR3 length equals 18 residues. Germline V gene data show CDR1 as MNHEY and CDR2 as SVGEGT. CDR3 in amino acids: CASSYPPRGGSRSHEQFF. CDR3 nucleotide sequence: TGTGCCAGCAGTTACCCCCCCCGGGGCGGGAGCAGGTCACATGAGCAGTTCTTC.